This T cell receptor beta chain was obtained from a study of T and B cells in COVID-19 patients. About the research overall: Of some 19 active-infection patients, roughly eleven were critically ill with mechanical ventilation or extracorporeal membrane oxygenation.

This CDR3 is 15 amino acids long. In germline, CDR1 is SGHRS, CDR2 YFSETQ. Blood genomic DNA input for TRB amplification was about 250-550 ng. BIOMED2 TRB-A/B primer pools were used in multiplex TRB PCR. Via MiXCR, TCRdb re-called the multiplex PCR reads, giving one row per CDR3 protein. The repertoire holds roughly 3,300 distinct CDR3 sequences, with roughly 25% as singletons. A single count supports this clonotype. The junction and the germline gene differ at one end; a read error may be behind it. The TCR was taken from a human donor with active COVID-19. The sample taken for sequencing was blood. J is TRBJ2-3 and V is TRBV5-1, with a weak D call TRBD1 (6 bases). The CDR3 DNA reads as TGTGCCAGCAGCCCCGGGACATCTAGCACAGATACGCAGTATTTT. It codes for CASSPGTSSTDTQYF.